Below, 15 T cell receptor beta chains from the same sample are listed, as sequenced in a study of T cell responses to AZD1222 COVID-19 vaccine. Generated by immunoSEQ multiplex PCR, the TCRdb table keeps only in-frame clones and is missing some. Here the sample spans 65,000 to 100,000 clones, more than 75% being singletons. Sequences were derived from peripheral blood, sampled on day 0 of AZD1222 vaccination. The receptor set was obtained from an adult in good health.

V is TRBV4-2 and J is TRBJ1-1; possible D gene TRBD1, 6 bases. The V end lost 1 base, the J end lost 1 base, and 13 bases lay between the germline ends. This CDR3 comprises 16 residues. Germline CDR1 reads LGHNA; CDR2 reads YNFKEQ. In DNA, the CDR3 is TGTGCCAGCAGCCAAGGCAACACAGGGACGAACACTGAAGCTTTCTTT. Translating gives CASSQGNTGTNTEAFF.

This clone was counted between two and nine times. The chain employs TRBV3-1 (or the pseudogene TRBV3-2) and TRBJ2-1; no clear D. The CDR3 contains 15 residues. Trimming left V 1 base short and J 0 bases short, with 7 bases between. Germline CDR1 reads LGHDT; CDR2 reads YNNKEL (reference sequence). The CDR3 protein is CASSQAASSYNEQFF. The CDR3, as DNA: TGTGCCAGCAGCCAAGCGGCTAGCTCCTACAATGAGCAGTTCTTC.

This chain connects TRBV18 to TRBJ2-2; possibly TRBD2 for D (5 bases). Germline V gives CDR1 KGHSH, CDR2 LQKENI. The V end was cut by 6 bases, the J end by 4 bases, with 15 bases between. The length of the CDR3 is 15 residues. The CDR3 protein is CASSLGRTSTGELFF. The CDR3 DNA sequence: TGTGCCAGCTCCCTAGGACGGACTTCCACCGGGGAGCTGTTTTTT.

The rearrangement uses TRBV10-2 and TRBJ2-5, with D unclear. The germline V gene has CDR1 WSHSY and CDR2 SAAADI. Trimming took 4 bases from V and 0 from J, leaving 9 bases between them. The CDR3 runs 14 residues. The CDR3 here is CASSGVPNQETQYF. DNA of the CDR3: TGCGCCAGCAGTGGTGTGCCCAACCAAGAGACCCAGTACTTC.

This chain uses TRBV4-1 with TRBJ1-2; TRBD1 matches at 7 bases. The V segment lost 1 base and the J segment 3 bases; nucleotides outside the gene matches: 5. Germline V gene sequence: CDR1 MGHRA, CDR2 YSYEKL. The CDR3 totals 15 residues. This CDR3 is CASSQVTGKDYGYTF. DNA for the CDR3: TGCGCCAGCAGCCAAGTGACAGGGAAGGACTATGGCTACACCTTC.

DNA for the CDR3: TGTGCCAGCGAGAGGAGCCAGGGCCCCTACAATGAGCAGTTCTTC. Its protein product is CASERSQGPYNEQFF. The V and J genes are TRBV25-1 and TRBJ2-1; TRBD1 is a possible D gene (5 bases). CDR3 length: 15 residues. V gave up 8 bases and J gave up 2 bases, with 16 bases separating them. CDR1 is MGHDK, CDR2 SYGVNS, per germline.

The chain has TRBV4-1 and TRBJ1-5; 9 nucleotides match TRBD1. The CDR3 extends over 14 amino acids. CDR1 and CDR2 from the germline V gene are MGHRA and YSYEKL. J gave up 4 bases and V 4 bases, and 2 bases lay outside the gene matches. DNA for the CDR3: TGCGCCAGCAGCCGGGGGACAGGGAATCAGCCCCAGCATTTT. Translating it yields CASSRGTGNQPQHF.

The chain links TRBV5-1 to TRBJ1-6, with a possible D match to TRBD1 (6 bases). CDR3 length: 14 residues. The V and J ends lost 2 bases and 7 bases respectively, with 10 bases between them. From germline, CDR1 is SGHRS and CDR2 YFSETQ. This CDR3 reads CASSLQGGNSPLHF. The CDR3 DNA follows: TGCGCCAGCAGCTTACAGGGAGGGAATTCACCCCTCCACTTT.

The rearrangement links TRBV27 to TRBJ2-7; perhaps TRBD2 as D (5 bases). V was shortened by 5 bases and J by 1 base, with 12 bases between the two germline ends. CDR3 length equals 14 residues. CDR1 is MNHEY, CDR2 SMNVEV, per germline (reference sequence). The CDR3 region is CASSSTGGSYEQYF. CDR3 sequence (DNA): TGTGCCAGCAGTAGCACCGGAGGATCCTACGAGCAGTACTTC.

The chain uses TRBV5-1 and TRBJ2-3; the match to TRBD2 covers 9 bases. The CDR3 length is 15 residues. In germline, CDR1 is SGHRS, CDR2 YFSETQ. Trimming removed 0 bases from V and 2 bases from J; junction bases left unmatched: 1. The CDR3 DNA sequence: TGCGCCAGCAGCTTGGGGACTAGCGACACAGATACGCAGTATTTT. Translated: CASSLGTSDTDTQYF.

V and J are TRBV6-5 and TRBJ2-1; D not resolved. The CDR3 totals 14 residues. Between the trimmed V and J ends, which lost 8 bases and 4 bases, there was a span of 15 bases. The germline V gene has CDR1 MNHEY and CDR2 SVGAGI. The CDR3 DNA follows: TGTGCCAGCTTGGCGACAATCTTATACAATGAGCAGTTCTTC. Translating it yields CASLATILYNEQFF.

This chain joins TRBV18 and TRBJ2-1; 9 nucleotides line up with TRBD1. Trimming took 4 bases from V and 3 from J; bases not matched to a gene: 7. CDR1 and CDR2 from the germline V gene are KGHSH and LQKENI. The CDR3 spans 16 residues. The CDR3 bases are TGTGCCAGCTCACACGTACAGGGGGCCCACTACAATGAGCAGTTCTTC. This sequence encodes CASSHVQGAHYNEQFF.

CDR3 protein: CATSEGRTDNQPQHF. The CDR3 coding sequence is TGTGCCACCAGCGAGGGGCGAACCGACAATCAGCCCCAGCATTTT. The chain is built from TRBV15 and TRBJ1-5, with a tentative D call TRBD1 (5 bases). Germline CDR1 LNHNV, CDR2 YYDKDF (reference sequence). CDR3 length equals 15 residues. Trimming cost V 5 bases and J 3 bases, with 14 bases left between them.

DNA for the CDR3: TGCGCCAGCAGCTTGGGGGACGGGGATAGCAATCAGCCCCAGCATTTT. Translated, it gives CASSLGDGDSNQPQHF. The J gene is TRBJ1-5, the V gene TRBV5-1, with a tentative D call TRBD1 (5 bases). CDR1 is SGHRS, CDR2 YFSETQ, per germline. The CDR3 spans 16 residues. V lost 0 bases, J lost 0 bases, and 10 bases lay in between.

The V and J genes are TRBV5-1 and TRBJ2-3; D may be TRBD2 (6 bases). This CDR3 comprises 17 residues. Trimming removed 3 bases at V and 2 bases at J, with 19 bases between. Germline CDR1 and CDR2: SGHRS and YFSETQ. The DNA for the CDR3 is TGCGCCAGCAGCTGGGGTGAGGTGTCGGGGGACACAGATACGCAGTATTTT. Amino acids: CASSWGEVSGDTDTQYF.